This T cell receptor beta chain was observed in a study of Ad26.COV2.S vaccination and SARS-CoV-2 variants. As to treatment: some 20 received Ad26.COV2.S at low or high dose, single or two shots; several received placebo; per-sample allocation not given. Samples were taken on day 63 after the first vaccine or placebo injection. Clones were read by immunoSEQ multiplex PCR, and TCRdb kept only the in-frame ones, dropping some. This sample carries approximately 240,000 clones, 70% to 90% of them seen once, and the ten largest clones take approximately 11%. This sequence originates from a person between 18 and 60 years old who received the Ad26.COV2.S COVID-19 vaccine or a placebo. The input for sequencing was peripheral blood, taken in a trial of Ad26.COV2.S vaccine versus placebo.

The DNA of the CDR3 is TGCAGCGTTGAAGATCTGGAGACCCAGTACTTC. It is translated as CSVEDLETQYF. The chain joins TRBV29-1 to TRBJ2-5, with D unclear. The V end was cut by 0 bases, the J end by 5 bases, with 4 bases between. The germline gives CDR1 SQVTM, CDR2 ANQGSEA. The CDR3 runs to 11 residues.